Shown below are 9 T cell receptor beta chains from a single sample sequenced in a study of T cells in Graves' hyperthyroidism and ophthalmopathy. Amplified regions were TCR beta CDR3 sequences from RNA transcripts. HTBI primers were employed in a first-round RT-PCR of the TCR CDR3. One entry per CDR3 protein, called by TCRdb with MiXCR from the multiplex PCR reads. Of some 370,000 distinct CDR3 sequences listed, over 13% are singletons. The sequencing input was blood. These TCRs come from a man over 45 with Graves' ophthalmopathy.

Regarding this clonotype: This may come from a read error, since a much larger clone is one base off. This sequence joins TRBV27 and TRBJ1-1; TRBD1 matches 11 bases. The germline CDR1 and CDR2 sequences are MNHEY and SMNVEV (reference sequence). CDR3 length: 15 residues. J gave up 6 bases and V 6 bases, and 9 bases lay outside the gene matches. The CDR3 sequence: CASRTGQGAMAEAFF. CDR3 in DNA: TGTGCCAGCAGAACTGGACAGGGGGCGATGGCTGAAGCTTTCTTT.

The chain employs TRBV12-3 or TRBV12-4 and TRBJ1-5; D gene uncertain. This CDR3 spans 13 amino acids. Trimming removed 3 bases from V and 6 bases from J, with 9 bases in between. This CDR3 reads CASSFSGSQPQHF. The CDR3, as DNA: TGTGCCAGCAGTTTTTCGGGAAGTCAGCCCCAGCATTTT.

This clonotype showed up many times. The V call is TRBV30, the J call TRBJ2-3; 13 nucleotides line up with TRBD2. The ends lost 2 bases at V and 4 bases at J; junction bases unmatched: 12. The CDR3 sequence is 18 residues long. Germline CDR1 is GTSNPN and CDR2 is SVGIG (reference sequence). CDR3 coding DNA: TGTGCCTGGAGTCACCGACTAGCGGGAGGCCGAATTGCAGATACGCAGTATTTT. Protein sequence: CAWSHRLAGGRIADTQYF.

This clonotype was seen a handful of times. The V gene is TRBV27, the J gene TRBJ2-4; D may be TRBD1 or TRBD2 (7 bases each). The V gene lost 5 bases and the J gene lost 8 bases, with 16 bases spanning the gap. The CDR3 extends over 14 amino acids. The germline V gene has CDR1 MNHEY and CDR2 SMNVEV (reference sequence). In DNA, the CDR3 is TGTGCCAGCAGTCCAGGGGGGGGTATGGACATTCAGTACTTC. Its translation is CASSPGGGMDIQYF.

The gene calls are TRBV12-3 or TRBV12-4 and TRBJ1-5; D may be TRBD1 (6 bases). The CDR3 totals 14 residues. Trimming took off 6 bases at V and 5 bases at J, with 14 bases between the two ends. This CDR3 reads CASSRRTEYQPQHF. The CDR3 DNA sequence: TGTGCCAGCAGCCGCCGGACAGAGTATCAGCCCCAGCATTTT.

This chain links TRBV2 with TRBJ1-1; D might be TRBD1 (6 bases). Trimming left V 6 bases short and J 1 base short, with 12 bases between. The CDR3 consists of 14 residues. In germline, CDR1 is SNHLY, CDR2 FYNNEI. CDR3 DNA sequence: TGTGCCAGCAGGGGGGGGGCCAAGAACACTGAAGCTTTCTTT. It yields the protein CASRGGAKNTEAFF.

Ten or more counts support this clonotype. This sequence joins TRBV11-3 and TRBJ1-2, with D unclear. V was trimmed by 10 bases and J by 4 bases, leaving 19 bases between them. There are 14 residues in the CDR3. Per the germline V gene, CDR1 is SGHNT and CDR2 is YENEEA. CDR3 in DNA: TGTGCCATCGTACCCCCCGGGGAGTGCTATGGCTACACCTTC. Translation gives CAIVPPGECYGYTF.

A note on this clonotype: At one end, the junction sequence differs from germline, possibly due to a read error. The chain combines TRBV24-1 with TRBJ2-1; possibly TRBD2 for D (6 bases). CDR1 and CDR2 (germline): KGHDR, SFDVKD. CDR3 length: 15 residues. CDR3 coding DNA: TGTGCCACCGGTGATTTAGCGGAAAGGAACAATGAGCAGTTCTTC. Encoded protein: CATGDLAERNNEQFF.

This clonotype showed up many times. The V gene is TRBV7-2, the J gene TRBJ2-4; the match to TRBD2 covers 7 bases. CDR3 length: 15 amino acids. Trimming removed 3 bases from V and 1 base from J; junction bases left unmatched: 3. In germline, CDR1 is SGHTA, CDR2 FQGNSA. In DNA, the CDR3 is TGTGCCAGCAGCTTCACGGGGGGTGCCAAAAACATTCAGTACTTC. This sequence encodes CASSFTGGAKNIQYF.